The clone carrying this TCR beta chain was detected ten times or more. Its specificity is not known. CDR1 is SGDLS, CDR2 YYNGEE, per germline. The CDR3 has 17 residues. Trimming took 0 bases from V and 3 from J; bases not matched to a gene: 8. This sample is drawn from a study of metastatic and nonmetastatic thyroid tumors. For the study at large: Patients with malignant and benign thyroid disease provided blood and tumor or nodule tissue, whose repertoires were compared.

The study, taken as a whole, reports: A significant increase in TCR beta diversity was reportedly seen in malignant thyroid tumors relative to benign nodules, in blood and tumor.

TCRdb used MiXCR to call clones anew from the PCR reads. The sample has some 84,000 clones; less than 10% are singletons. Nobody among the patients had been given any treatment before thyroid surgery. The rearrangement links TRBV9 to TRBJ2-2, with TRBD2 matching over 7 bases. The sequencing input was blood. This TCR was recovered from a female donor with papillary thyroid cancer or a benign thyroid nodule (not recorded which). Some clones in this sample may be carry-over from other donors' samples. The CDR3 bases are TGTGCCAGCAGCGTAGAGGTTGCAGGGAGGGACACCGGGGAGCTGTTTTTT. Translation: CASSVEVAGRDTGELFF.